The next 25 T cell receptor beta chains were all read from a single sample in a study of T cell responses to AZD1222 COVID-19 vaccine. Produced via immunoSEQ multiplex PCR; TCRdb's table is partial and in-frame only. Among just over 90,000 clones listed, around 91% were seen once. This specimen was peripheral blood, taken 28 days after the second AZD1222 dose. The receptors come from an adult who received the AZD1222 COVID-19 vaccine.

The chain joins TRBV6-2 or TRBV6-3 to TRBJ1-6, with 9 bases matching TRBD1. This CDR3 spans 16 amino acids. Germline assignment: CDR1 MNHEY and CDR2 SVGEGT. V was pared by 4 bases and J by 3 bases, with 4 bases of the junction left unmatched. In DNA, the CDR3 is TGTGCCAGCAGTTGGACAGGGGATCACTATAATTCACCCCTCCACTTT. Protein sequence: CASSWTGDHYNSPLHF.

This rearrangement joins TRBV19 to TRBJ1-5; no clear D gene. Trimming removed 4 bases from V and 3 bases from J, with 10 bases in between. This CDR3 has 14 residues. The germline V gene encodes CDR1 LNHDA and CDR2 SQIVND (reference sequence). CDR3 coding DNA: TGTGCCAGTAGTAACGGGCGCAACAATCAGCCCCAGCATTTT. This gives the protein CASSNGRNNQPQHF.

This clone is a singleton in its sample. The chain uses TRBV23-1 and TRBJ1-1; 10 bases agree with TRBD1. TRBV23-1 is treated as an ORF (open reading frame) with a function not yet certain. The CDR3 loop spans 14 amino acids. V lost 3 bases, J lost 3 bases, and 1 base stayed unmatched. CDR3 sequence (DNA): TGCGCCAGCAGTCAGGGGACAGGGGACACTGAAGCTTTCTTT. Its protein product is CASSQGTGDTEAFF.

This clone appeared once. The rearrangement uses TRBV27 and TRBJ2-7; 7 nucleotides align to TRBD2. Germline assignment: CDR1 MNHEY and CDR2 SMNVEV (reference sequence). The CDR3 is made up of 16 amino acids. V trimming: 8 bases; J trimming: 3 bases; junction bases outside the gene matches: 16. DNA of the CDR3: TGTGCCAGCTCCCCTTCCCTAGCGGAGACCATCTACGAGCAGTACTTC. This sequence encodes CASSPSLAETIYEQYF.

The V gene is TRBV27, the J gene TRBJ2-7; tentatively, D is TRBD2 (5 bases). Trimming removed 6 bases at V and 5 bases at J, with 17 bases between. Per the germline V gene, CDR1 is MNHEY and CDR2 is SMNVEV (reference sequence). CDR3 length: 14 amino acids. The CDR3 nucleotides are TGTGCCAGCAGACATCTAATACTAGGTAACGAGCAGTACTTC. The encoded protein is CASRHLILGNEQYF.

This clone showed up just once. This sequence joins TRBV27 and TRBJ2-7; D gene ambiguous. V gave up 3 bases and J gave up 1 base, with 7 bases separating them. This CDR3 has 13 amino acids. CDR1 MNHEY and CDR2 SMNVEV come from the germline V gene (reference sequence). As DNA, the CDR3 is TGTGCCAGCAGTTTCGACGGATCCTACGAGCAGTACTTC. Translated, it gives CASSFDGSYEQYF.

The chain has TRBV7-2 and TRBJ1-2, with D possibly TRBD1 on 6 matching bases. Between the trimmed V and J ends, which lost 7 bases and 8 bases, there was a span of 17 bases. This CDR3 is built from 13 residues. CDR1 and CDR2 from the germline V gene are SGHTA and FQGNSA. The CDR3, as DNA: TGTGCCAGCAACCGGGACACCACACGGGGCTACACCTTC. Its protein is CASNRDTTRGYTF.

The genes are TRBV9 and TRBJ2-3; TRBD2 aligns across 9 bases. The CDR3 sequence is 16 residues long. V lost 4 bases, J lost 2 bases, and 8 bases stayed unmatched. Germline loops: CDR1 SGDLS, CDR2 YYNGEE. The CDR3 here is CASSPGSGGHTDTQYF. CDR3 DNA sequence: TGTGCCAGCAGCCCAGGTAGCGGGGGACACACAGATACGCAGTATTTT.

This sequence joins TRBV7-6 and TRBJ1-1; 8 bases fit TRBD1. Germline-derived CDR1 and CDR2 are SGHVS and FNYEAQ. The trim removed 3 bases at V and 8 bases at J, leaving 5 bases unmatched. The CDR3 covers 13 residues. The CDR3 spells CASSFGDRKEAFF. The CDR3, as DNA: TGTGCCAGCAGCTTTGGGGACAGGAAAGAAGCTTTCTTT.

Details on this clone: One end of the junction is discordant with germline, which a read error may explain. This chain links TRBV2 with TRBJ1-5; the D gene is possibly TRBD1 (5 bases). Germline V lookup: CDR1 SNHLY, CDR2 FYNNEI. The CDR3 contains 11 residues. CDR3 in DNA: TGTGCCAGCAGGGAAGCAGGGTACCAGCATTTT. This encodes CASREAGYQHF.

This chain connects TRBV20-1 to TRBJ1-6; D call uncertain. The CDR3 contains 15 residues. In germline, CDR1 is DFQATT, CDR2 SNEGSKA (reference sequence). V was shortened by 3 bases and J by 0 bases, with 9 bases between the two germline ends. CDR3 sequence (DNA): TGCAGTGCTAGTGGATTGAGCTCCTATAATTCACCCCTCCACTTT. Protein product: CSASGLSSYNSPLHF.

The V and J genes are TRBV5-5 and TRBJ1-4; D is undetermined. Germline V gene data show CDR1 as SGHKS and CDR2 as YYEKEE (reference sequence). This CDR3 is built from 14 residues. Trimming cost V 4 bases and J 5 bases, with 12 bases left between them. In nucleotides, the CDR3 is TGTGCCAGCAGCCCTATAGGTCTGAATGAAAAACTGTTTTTT. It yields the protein CASSPIGLNEKLFF.

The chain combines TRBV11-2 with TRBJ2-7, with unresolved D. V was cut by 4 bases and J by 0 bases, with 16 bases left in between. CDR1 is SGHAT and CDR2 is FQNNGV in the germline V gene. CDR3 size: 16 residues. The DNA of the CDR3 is TGTGCCAGCAGCTCCCCCCCCGGTCGTAGCTCCTACGAGCAGTACTTC. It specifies CASSSPPGRSSYEQYF.

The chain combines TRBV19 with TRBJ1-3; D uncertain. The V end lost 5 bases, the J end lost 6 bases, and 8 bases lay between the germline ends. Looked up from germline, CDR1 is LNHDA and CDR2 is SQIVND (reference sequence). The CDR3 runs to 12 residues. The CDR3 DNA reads TGTGCCAGTAGTCCTGTACAAAACACCATATATTTT. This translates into CASSPVQNTIYF.

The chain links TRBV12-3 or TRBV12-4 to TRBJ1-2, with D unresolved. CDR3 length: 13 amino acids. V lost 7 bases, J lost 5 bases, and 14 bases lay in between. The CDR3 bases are TGTGCCAGCACCCTAGATGGTCCTTATGGCTACACCTTC. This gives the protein CASTLDGPYGYTF.

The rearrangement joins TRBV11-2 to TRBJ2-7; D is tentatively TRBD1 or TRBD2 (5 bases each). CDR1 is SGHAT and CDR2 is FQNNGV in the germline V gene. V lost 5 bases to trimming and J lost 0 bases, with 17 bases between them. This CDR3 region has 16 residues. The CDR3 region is CASSLRGAESSYEQYF. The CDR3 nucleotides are TGTGCCAGCAGCCTTAGAGGGGCGGAAAGCTCCTACGAGCAGTACTTC.

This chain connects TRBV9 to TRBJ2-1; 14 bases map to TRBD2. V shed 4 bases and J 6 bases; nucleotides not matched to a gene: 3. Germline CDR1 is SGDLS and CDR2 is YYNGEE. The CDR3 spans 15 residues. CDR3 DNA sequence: TGTGCCAGCAGCCCGGGACTAGCGGGAGCCAATGAGCAGTTCTTC. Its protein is CASSPGLAGANEQFF.

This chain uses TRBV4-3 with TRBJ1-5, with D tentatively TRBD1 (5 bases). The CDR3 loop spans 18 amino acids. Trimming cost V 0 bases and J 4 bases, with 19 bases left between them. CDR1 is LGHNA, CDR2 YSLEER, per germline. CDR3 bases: TGCGCCAGCAGCCAAGATGTTTGGGACCCCGTCGGGAATCAGCCCCAGCATTTT. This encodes CASSQDVWDPVGNQPQHF.

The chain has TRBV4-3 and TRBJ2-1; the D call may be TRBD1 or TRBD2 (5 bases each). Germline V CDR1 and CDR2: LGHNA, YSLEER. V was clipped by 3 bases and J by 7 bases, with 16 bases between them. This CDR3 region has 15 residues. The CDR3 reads CASSQDGWDRNEQFF. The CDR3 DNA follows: TGCGCCAGCAGCCAGGACGGGTGGGACCGGAATGAGCAGTTCTTC.

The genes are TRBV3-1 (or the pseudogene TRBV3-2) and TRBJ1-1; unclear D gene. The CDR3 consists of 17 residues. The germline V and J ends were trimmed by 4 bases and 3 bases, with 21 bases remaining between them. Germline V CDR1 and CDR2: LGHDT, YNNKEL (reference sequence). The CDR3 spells CASSPQKGWLSDTEAFF. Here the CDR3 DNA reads TGTGCCAGCAGCCCCCAAAAGGGTTGGCTATCCGACACTGAAGCTTTCTTT.

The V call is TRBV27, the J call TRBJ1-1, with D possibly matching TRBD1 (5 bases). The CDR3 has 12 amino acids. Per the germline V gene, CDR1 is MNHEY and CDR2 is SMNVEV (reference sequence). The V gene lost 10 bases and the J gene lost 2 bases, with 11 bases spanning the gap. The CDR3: CAIRTGNTEAFF. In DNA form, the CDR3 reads TGTGCCATACGTACAGGAAACACTGAAGCTTTCTTT.

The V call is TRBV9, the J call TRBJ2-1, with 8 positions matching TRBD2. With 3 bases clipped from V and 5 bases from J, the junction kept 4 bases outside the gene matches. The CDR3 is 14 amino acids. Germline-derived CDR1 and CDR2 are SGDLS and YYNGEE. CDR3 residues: CASSGTGGHNEQFF. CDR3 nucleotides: TGTGCCAGCAGCGGGACGGGGGGGCACAATGAGCAGTTCTTC.

The CDR3 here is CASSALQRTDTQYF. The DNA of the CDR3 is TGTGCCAGCAGCGCCCTTCAGCGCACAGATACGCAGTATTTT. The chain has TRBV2 and TRBJ2-3; D call uncertain. This CDR3 contains 14 residues. Germline V gene sequence: CDR1 SNHLY, CDR2 FYNNEI. V was shortened by 6 bases and J by 1 base, with 11 bases between the two germline ends.

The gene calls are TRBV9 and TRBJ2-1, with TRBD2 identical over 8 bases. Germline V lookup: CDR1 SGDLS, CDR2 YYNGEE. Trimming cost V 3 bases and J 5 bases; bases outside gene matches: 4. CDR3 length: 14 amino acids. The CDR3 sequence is CASSAGGYDNEQFF. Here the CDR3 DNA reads TGTGCCAGCAGCGCGGGGGGGTATGACAATGAGCAGTTCTTC.

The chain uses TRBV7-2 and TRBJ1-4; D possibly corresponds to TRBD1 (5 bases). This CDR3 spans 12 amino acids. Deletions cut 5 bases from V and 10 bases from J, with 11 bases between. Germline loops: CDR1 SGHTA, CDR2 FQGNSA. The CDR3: CASSETVGKLFF. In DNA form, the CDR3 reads TGTGCCAGCAGCGAGACAGTCGGAAAACTGTTTTTT.